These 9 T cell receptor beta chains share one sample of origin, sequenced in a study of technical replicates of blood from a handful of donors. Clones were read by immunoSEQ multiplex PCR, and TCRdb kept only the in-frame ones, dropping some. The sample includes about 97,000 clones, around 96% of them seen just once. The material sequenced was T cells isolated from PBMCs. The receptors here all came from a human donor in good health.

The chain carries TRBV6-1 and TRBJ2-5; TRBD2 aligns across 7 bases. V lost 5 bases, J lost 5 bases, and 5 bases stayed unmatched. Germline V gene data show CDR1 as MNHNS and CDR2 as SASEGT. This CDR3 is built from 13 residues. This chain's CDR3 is CASSRREWETQYF. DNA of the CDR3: TGTGCCAGCAGTCGGCGGGAGTGGGAGACCCAGTACTTC.

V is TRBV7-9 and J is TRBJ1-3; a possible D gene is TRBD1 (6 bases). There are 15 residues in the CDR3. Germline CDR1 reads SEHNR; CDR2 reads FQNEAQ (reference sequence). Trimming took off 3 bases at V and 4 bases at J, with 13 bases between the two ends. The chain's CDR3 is CASSFWRQDGNTIYF. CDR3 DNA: TGTGCCAGCAGCTTTTGGAGACAGGACGGAAACACCATATATTTT.

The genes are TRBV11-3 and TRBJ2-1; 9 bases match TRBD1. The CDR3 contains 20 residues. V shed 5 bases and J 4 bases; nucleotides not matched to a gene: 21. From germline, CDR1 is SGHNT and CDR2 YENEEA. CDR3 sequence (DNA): TGTGCCAGCAGCGCTGAAACGGGACAGGGCTCTATTGGTGCGTACAATGAGCAGTTCTTC. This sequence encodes CASSAETGQGSIGAYNEQFF.

CDR3 amino acids: CASSQEPSGSETQYF. DNA for the CDR3: TGCGCCAGCAGCCAAGAGCCTAGCGGGAGTGAGACCCAGTACTTC. J is TRBJ2-5 and V is TRBV4-1, with 10 bases that match TRBD2. The V segment lost 0 bases and the J segment 5 bases; nucleotides outside the gene matches: 3. CDR3 size: 15 residues. CDR1 is MGHRA, CDR2 YSYEKL, per germline.

The CDR3 bases are TGCGCCAGCAGCCAAGTCGGAGACAGGGGTTCGGAAAAACTGTTTTTT. Translated, it gives CASSQVGDRGSEKLFF. The J gene is TRBJ1-4, the V gene TRBV4-1; 8 bases map to TRBD1. The ends lost 1 base at V and 8 bases at J; junction bases unmatched: 9. Germline V CDR1 and CDR2: MGHRA, YSYEKL. The CDR3 spans 16 residues.

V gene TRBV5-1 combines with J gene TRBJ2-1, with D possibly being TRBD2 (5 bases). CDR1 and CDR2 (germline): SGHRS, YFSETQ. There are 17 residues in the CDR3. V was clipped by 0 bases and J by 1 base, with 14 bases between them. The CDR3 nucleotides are TGCGCCAGCAGCTTGGGGGTGACGGGGAAATCCTACAATGAGCAGTTCTTC. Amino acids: CASSLGVTGKSYNEQFF.

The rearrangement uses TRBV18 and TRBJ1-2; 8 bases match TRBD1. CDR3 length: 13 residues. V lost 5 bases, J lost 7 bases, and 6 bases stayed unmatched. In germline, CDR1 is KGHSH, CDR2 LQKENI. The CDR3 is CASSTDRDRGYTF. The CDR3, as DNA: TGTGCCAGCTCAACGGACAGGGATCGTGGCTACACCTTC.

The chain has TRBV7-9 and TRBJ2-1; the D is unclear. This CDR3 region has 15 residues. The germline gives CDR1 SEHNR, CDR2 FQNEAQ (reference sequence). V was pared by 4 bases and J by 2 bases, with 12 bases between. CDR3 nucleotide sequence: TGTGCCAGCAGCTCGATGAGACGGGCCTACAATGAGCAGTTCTTC. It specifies CASSSMRRAYNEQFF.

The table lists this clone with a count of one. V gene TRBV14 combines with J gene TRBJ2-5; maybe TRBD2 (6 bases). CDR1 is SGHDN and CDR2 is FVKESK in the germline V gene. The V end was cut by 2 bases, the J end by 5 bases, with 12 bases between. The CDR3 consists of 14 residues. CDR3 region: CASSQTTSWETQYF. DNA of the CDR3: TGTGCCAGCAGCCAAACAACTAGCTGGGAGACCCAGTACTTC.